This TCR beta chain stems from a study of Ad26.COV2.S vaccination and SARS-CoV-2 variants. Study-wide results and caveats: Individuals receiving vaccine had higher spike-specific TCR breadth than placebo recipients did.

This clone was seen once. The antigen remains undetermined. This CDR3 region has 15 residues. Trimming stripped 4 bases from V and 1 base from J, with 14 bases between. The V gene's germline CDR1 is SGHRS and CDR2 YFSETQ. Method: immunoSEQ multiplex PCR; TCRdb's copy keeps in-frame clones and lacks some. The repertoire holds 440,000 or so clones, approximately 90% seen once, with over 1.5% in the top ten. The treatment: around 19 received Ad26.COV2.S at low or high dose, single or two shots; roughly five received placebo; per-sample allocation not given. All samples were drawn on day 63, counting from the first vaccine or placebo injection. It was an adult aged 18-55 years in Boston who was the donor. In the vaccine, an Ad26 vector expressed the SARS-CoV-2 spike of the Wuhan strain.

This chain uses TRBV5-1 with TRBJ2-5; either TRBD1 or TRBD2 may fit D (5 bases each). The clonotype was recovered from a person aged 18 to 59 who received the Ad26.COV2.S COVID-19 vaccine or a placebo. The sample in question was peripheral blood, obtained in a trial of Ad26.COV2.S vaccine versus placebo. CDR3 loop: CASSPGRYAQETQYF. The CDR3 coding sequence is TGCGCCAGCAGCCCGGGACGGTATGCCCAAGAGACCCAGTACTTC.